This paragraph reports one T cell receptor beta chain. The antigen is not known. As to treatment: roughly nine-day PBMC culture with coronavirus spike peptide pools or control peptides (ViraFEST assay). Peptide pools at 8.5 to 10 ug/ml stimulated 2 million or so PBMCs per well with roughly 10 IU/ml IL-2. Scientists ran DNA taken from cultured CD4+ T cells through the Oncomine TCR Beta short-read assay for sequencing. Once CD4+ T cells had been cultured, genomic DNA was extracted from them. TCRdb passed the PCR reads through MiXCR, listing each CDR3 protein once. The data show 20,000 to 25,000 distinct CDR3 sequences, approximately 40% seen once. This entry belongs to a study of vaccination and CD4 T cells after COVID-19. Study-wide context: Investigators stimulated cells with overlapping spike peptides drawn from SARS-CoV-2, HCoV-NL63, HCoV-OC43 and HCoV-229E.

The TCR was taken from a human donor who had recovered from COVID-19. This specimen was CD4+ T cells from blood, cultured in vitro, taken before SARS-CoV-2 vaccination.

The CDR3 is CAISDGDRGGKDTQYF. For the CDR3, the DNA is TGTGCCATCAGTGATGGTGACAGGGGAGGGAAAGATACGCAGTATTTT. The chain employs TRBV10-3 and TRBJ2-3; the D gene is possibly TRBD1 (8 bases). Germline V gene sequence: CDR1 ENHRY, CDR2 SYGVKD. CDR3 length: 16 residues. V was trimmed by 3 bases and J by 5 bases, leaving 18 bases between them.